Presented here are 15 T cell receptor beta chains from one specimen sequenced in a study of cytomegalovirus exposure and HLA in healthy donors. The study ran its PCR with 60 Vbeta and 13 Jbeta primers. Generated by immunoSEQ multiplex PCR, the TCRdb table keeps only in-frame clones and is missing some. Here the sample spans 150,000 to 200,000 clones, roughly four fifths being singletons. The source material was PBMCs. The receptors derive from a man aged 25 to 40 in good health and CMV-seronegative.

The chain uses TRBV5-4 and TRBJ2-5; D might be TRBD1 (6 bases). The CDR3 is made up of 14 amino acids. Trimming took 6 bases from V and 2 from J, leaving 14 bases between them. Per the germline V gene, CDR1 is SGHNT and CDR2 is YYREEE (reference sequence). The CDR3 here is CASNKRTDQETQYF. For the CDR3, the DNA is TGTGCCAGCAACAAGAGGACAGATCAAGAGACCCAGTACTTC. The whole variable domain, remainder taken from reference TRBV5-4 and TRBJ2-5, is ETGVTQSPTHLIKTRGQQVTLRCSSQSGHNTVSWYQQALGQGPQFIFQYYREEENGRGNFPPRFSGLQFPNYSSELNVNALELDDSALYLCASNKRTDQETQYFGPGTRLLVL.

The chain links TRBV6-5 to TRBJ2-7; 9 bases match TRBD1. V lost 5 bases to trimming and J lost 5 bases; unmatched junction nucleotides: 10. The CDR3 is 15 amino acids. The germline CDR1 and CDR2 sequences are MNHEY and SVGAGI. The CDR3 protein is CASSRPGTGKDEQYF. In DNA form, the CDR3 reads TGTGCCAGCAGTCGCCCCGGGACAGGGAAGGACGAGCAGTACTTC.

The chain has TRBV9 and TRBJ2-1; TRBD1 matches at 7 bases. The CDR3 contains 15 residues. Losses at the gene ends were 1 base for V and 5 bases for J; bases not matched to a gene: 6. Germline values: CDR1 SGDLS, CDR2 YYNGEE. The CDR3 region has the DNA TGTGCCAGCAGCGTATTGACAGGGAAGCACAATGAGCAGTTCTTC. Amino acid sequence: CASSVLTGKHNEQFF.

The chain recombines TRBV11-1 with TRBJ2-7; the match to TRBD1 covers 8 bases. V gave up 5 bases and J gave up 7 bases; unmatched junction bases: 4. CDR3 length equals 12 residues. In germline, CDR1 is SGHAT, CDR2 FQDESV (reference sequence). CDR3 in DNA: TGTGCCAGCAGCCTACAGGGGGTAGAGCAGTACTTC. The encoded protein is CASSLQGVEQYF.

The chain couples TRBV29-1 to TRBJ2-6, with D perhaps matching TRBD1 (5 bases). Germline CDR1 SQVTM, CDR2 ANQGSEA. V lost 6 bases to trimming and J lost 0 bases, with 9 bases between them. The CDR3 length is 14 residues. Written as DNA, the CDR3 is TGCAGCGTGGCGGACACCTCTGGGGCCAACGTCCTGACTTTC. Residues: CSVADTSGANVLTF.

This clone has more than one count but fewer than ten. The chain is built from TRBV7-9 and TRBJ2-1, with TRBD2 identical over 8 bases. Germline trimming cut 7 bases from V and 7 bases from J; bases unmatched to any gene: 9. Germline-derived CDR1 and CDR2 are SEHNR and FQNEAQ (reference sequence). The CDR3 loop spans 14 amino acids. DNA of the CDR3: TGTGCCAGCAAAAACGAGCGGGAGCTTAATGAGCAGTTCTTC. As protein: CASKNERELNEQFF.

This chain connects TRBV2 to TRBJ2-1; 7 bases are a match to TRBD2. The CDR3 runs to 14 residues. V lost 5 bases and J lost 3; bases outside the gene matches: 4. The germline gives CDR1 SNHLY, CDR2 FYNNEI. The chain's CDR3 is CASSFSGFYNEQFF. The CDR3 DNA reads TGTGCCAGCAGTTTTAGCGGGTTCTACAATGAGCAGTTCTTC.

This chain links TRBV28 with TRBJ1-2; 9 nucleotides align to TRBD1. V was clipped by 7 bases and J by 7 bases; unmatched bases: 1. There are 11 residues in the CDR3. Germline CDR1 reads MDHEN; CDR2 reads SYDVKM. The CDR3 is CASMTGGGYTF. The CDR3 region has the DNA TGTGCCAGCATGACAGGGGGTGGCTACACCTTC.

This chain connects TRBV5-1 to TRBJ2-7; 9 bases are shared with TRBD2. Trimming removed 0 bases from V and 2 bases from J; junction bases left unmatched: 3. The CDR3 has 15 amino acids. Germline V gene lookup returns CDR1 SGHRS and CDR2 YFSETQ. CDR3 amino acids: CASSLVAGGAYEQYF. The CDR3 DNA reads as TGCGCCAGCAGCTTGGTTGCGGGAGGGGCCTACGAGCAGTACTTC.

The rearrangement uses TRBV7-2 and TRBJ1-2; D is ambiguous. The V gene lost 1 base and the J gene lost 4 bases, with 7 bases spanning the gap. The CDR3 extends over 13 amino acids. Germline-derived CDR1 and CDR2 are SGHTA and FQGNSA. The CDR3 here is CASSLGYSYGYTF. DNA for the CDR3: TGTGCCAGCAGCTTAGGATACAGCTATGGCTACACCTTC.

This rearrangement joins TRBV29-1 to TRBJ1-4, with a weak D call TRBD1 (6 bases). The CDR3 length is 12 residues. The germline V gene encodes CDR1 SQVTM and CDR2 ANQGSEA. Trimming removed 4 bases from V and 8 bases from J, with 11 bases in between. The CDR3 bases are TGCAGCGTTGGTGGGGGCGGCGAAAAACTGTTTTTT. Translating it yields CSVGGGGEKLFF.

This rearrangement joins TRBV4-1 to TRBJ2-1; TRBD1 matches 7 bases. With V trimmed by 2 bases and J by 3 bases, 7 bases remained unmatched. Germline CDR1 is MGHRA and CDR2 is YSYEKL. The CDR3 is made up of 16 amino acids. The CDR3 DNA reads TGCGCCAGCAGCCAAACTGGTTCAGGGGGCTACAATGAGCAGTTCTTC. Its translation is CASSQTGSGGYNEQFF.

The V call is TRBV5-8, the J call TRBJ2-5, with 9 positions matching TRBD1. This CDR3 spans 18 amino acids. CDR1 and CDR2 (germline): SGHTS, YDEGEE. V lost 0 bases and J lost 1; bases outside the gene matches: 10. CDR3 DNA sequence: TGTGCCAGCAGCTTGGACAGGGGGCTAGATCTTCGCCAAGAGACCCAGTACTTC. Amino acid sequence: CASSLDRGLDLRQETQYF.

The gene calls are TRBV7-6 and TRBJ1-1; 9 bases are shared with TRBD1. CDR1 is SGHVS and CDR2 is FNYEAQ in the germline V gene. The CDR3 spans 15 residues. V shed 5 bases, J shed 4 bases, and the junction held 8 bases outside the gene matches. The CDR3: CASSPGTGPVTEAFF. The CDR3 DNA follows: TGTGCCAGCAGCCCCGGGACAGGGCCGGTCACTGAAGCTTTCTTT.

V gene TRBV10-1 combines with J gene TRBJ2-1, with TRBD2 as a possible D gene (6 bases). This CDR3 has 13 residues. The germline V gene has CDR1 WNHNN and CDR2 SYGVQD (reference sequence). V was trimmed by 6 bases and J by 9 bases, leaving 15 bases between them. The CDR3 region is CASRMTSIGEQFF. DNA of the CDR3: TGCGCCAGCAGGATGACTAGTATCGGTGAGCAGTTCTTC.